A single sample gave rise to the 15 T cell receptor beta chains below, sequenced in a study of cytomegalovirus exposure and HLA in healthy donors (dated by TCRdb to 2017 to 2019). Receptor libraries were prepared by the immunoSEQ multiplex PCR assay. For the multiplex PCR, a mixture combining 60 forward primers for TCR Vbeta segments and 13 reverse primers for TCR Jbeta segments was used. Not all clones reach the TCRdb copy of this immuneACCESS table, which keeps in-frame sequences only. Checked studies attribute under half of the gap to unresolved V genes and leave the rest unexplained. This sample's table lists roughly 65,000 clones. The ten largest clones capture about 16% of the sample. Specimen: PBMCs. The receptors shown here come from a boy aged 5-17 years in good health and CMV-seronegative.

The chain couples TRBV11-2 to TRBJ2-7, with 9 bases identical to TRBD2. Germline values: CDR1 SGHAT, CDR2 FQNNGV. V lost 1 base to trimming and J lost 7 bases; unmatched junction nucleotides: 8. CDR3 length equals 15 residues. The CDR3 loop reads CASSLAVAGAPEQYF. The CDR3 region has the DNA TGTGCCAGCAGCTTAGCGGTAGCGGGAGCCCCGGAGCAGTACTTC.

This chain links TRBV7-2 with TRBJ2-3, with TRBD2 as a possible D gene (7 bases). CDR1 is SGHTA, CDR2 FQGNSA, per germline. V lost 5 bases and J 2 bases, leaving 17 bases between the germline ends. This CDR3 has 16 residues. The CDR3 DNA sequence: TGTGCCAGCAGCCCCAGGGGCGGGGGTTACACAGATACGCAGTATTTT. Translated: CASSPRGGGYTDTQYF.

The genes are TRBV11-2 and TRBJ1-2; 10 bases fit TRBD1. Per germline, CDR1 SGHAT and CDR2 FQNNGV. The CDR3 has 15 residues. With 6 bases clipped from V and 2 bases from J, the junction kept 6 bases outside the gene matches. The CDR3 sequence: CASRNRDRGNYGYTF. CDR3 DNA sequence: TGTGCCAGCAGGAACCGGGACAGGGGAAACTATGGCTACACCTTC.

The genes are TRBV27 and TRBJ2-1; possible D gene TRBD1, 6 bases. This CDR3 is 14 amino acids long. V lost 5 bases and J lost 7, with 15 bases in between. Germline V gene lookup returns CDR1 MNHEY and CDR2 SMNVEV (reference sequence). CDR3 sequence reads: CASSITLQGNEQFF. The CDR3, as DNA: TGTGCCAGCAGTATCACACTACAGGGAAATGAGCAGTTCTTC.

This chain connects TRBV4-1 to TRBJ1-1, with a weak D call TRBD1 (5 bases). From germline, CDR1 is MGHRA and CDR2 YSYEKL. The CDR3 has 12 residues. V shed 1 base and J shed 5 bases, with 5 bases lying between them. The CDR3 bases are TGCGCCAGCAGCCAAGGACAGACTGAAGCTTTCTTT. Translated, it gives CASSQGQTEAFF.

V is TRBV7-9 and J is TRBJ1-4; 10 bases line up with TRBD1. The CDR3 contains 15 residues. CDR1 SEHNR and CDR2 FQNEAQ come from the germline V gene (reference sequence). V was pared by 4 bases and J by 5 bases, with 4 bases of the junction left unmatched. CDR3 loop: CASSSTDRGNEKLFF. CDR3 nucleotide sequence: TGTGCCAGCAGCTCTACGGACAGGGGGAATGAAAAACTGTTTTTT. The whole variable domain, filled in from reference TRBV7-9 and TRBJ1-4, reads DTGVSQNPRHKITKRGQNVTFRCDPISEHNRLYWYRQTLGQGPEFLTYFQNEAQLEKSRLLSDRFSAERPKGSFSTLEIQRTEQGDSAMYLCASSSTDRGNEKLFFGSGTQLSVL.

The rearrangement joins TRBV27 to TRBJ2-1; D gene unclear. CDR1 MNHEY and CDR2 SMNVEV come from the germline V gene (reference sequence). The CDR3 has 15 residues. V was shortened by 5 bases and J by 6 bases, with 17 bases between the two germline ends. The CDR3 nucleotides are TGTGCCAGCAGTCTCGCAGGTCCAGGTTTCAATGAGCAGTTCTTC. This gives the protein CASSLAGPGFNEQFF.

CDR3: CASSESPGLNEKLFF. For the CDR3, the DNA is TGTGCCAGCAGTGAATCCCCGGGTCTCAATGAAAAACTGTTTTTT. This chain joins TRBV6-1 and TRBJ1-4; no reliable D call. There are 15 residues in the CDR3. Deletions cut 2 bases from V and 5 bases from J, with 12 bases between. In germline, CDR1 is MNHNS, CDR2 SASEGT.

The J gene is TRBJ2-1, the V gene TRBV7-8, with 10 bases identical to TRBD2. The germline V gene has CDR1 SGHVS and CDR2 FQNEAQ. The CDR3 runs 20 residues. The ends lost 2 bases at V and 6 bases at J; junction bases unmatched: 19. CDR3 nucleotide sequence: TGTGCCAGCAGCTTACTACTAGCGGGAATCAAGAGGTTCTCACTCAATGAGCAGTTCTTC. It specifies CASSLLLAGIKRFSLNEQFF.

This rearrangement joins TRBV5-1 to TRBJ2-4, with D perhaps TRBD1 (5 bases). V was pared by 9 bases and J by 1 base, with 8 bases between. The CDR3 totals 12 residues. Per the germline V gene, CDR1 is SGHRS and CDR2 is YFSETQ. CDR3: CATKGAKNIQYF. In DNA, the CDR3 is TGCGCCACGAAGGGGGCCAAAAACATTCAGTACTTC.

This chain uses TRBV10-3 with TRBJ1-1; D is perhaps TRBD1 (5 bases). V lost 0 bases and J lost 4, with 12 bases in between. The germline V gene has CDR1 ENHRY and CDR2 SYGVKD. CDR3 length: 15 amino acids. The DNA of the CDR3 is TGTGCCATCAGTGAGTCGAAGGGGATCCTCACTGAAGCTTTCTTT. Translation gives CAISESKGILTEAFF.

This sequence joins TRBV28 and TRBJ2-7; no clear D gene. The CDR3 consists of 13 residues. The germline CDR1 and CDR2 sequences are MDHEN and SYDVKM. Trimming took off 4 bases at V and 4 bases at J, with 11 bases between the two ends. The CDR3 reads CASSSKFPYEQYF. The CDR3 DNA is TGTGCCAGCAGTTCCAAATTCCCATACGAGCAGTACTTC.

This chain links TRBV6-4 with TRBJ1-1, with TRBD1 matching 7 bases. Per germline, CDR1 MRHNA and CDR2 SNTAGT. This CDR3 is built from 13 residues. V gave up 4 bases and J gave up 3 bases; unmatched junction bases: 2. The CDR3 protein is CASSGRGDTEAFF. The CDR3 nucleotides are TGTGCCAGCAGTGGCAGGGGGGACACTGAAGCTTTCTTT.

The chain joins TRBV2 to TRBJ2-1; TRBD2 matches 7 bases. CDR3 length: 16 amino acids. CDR1 is SNHLY and CDR2 is FYNNEI in the germline V gene. Trimming at V came to 1 base and at J to 2 bases, leaving 5 bases not matched to a gene. This CDR3 is CASSEVSGGTYNEQFF. CDR3 DNA sequence: TGTGCCAGCAGTGAAGTCTCGGGAGGAACCTACAATGAGCAGTTCTTC.

The chain links TRBV6-1 to TRBJ2-3, with 8 positions matching TRBD1. Germline CDR1 reads MNHNS; CDR2 reads SASEGT. The junction had 6 bases not matched to a gene; V was cut back by 7 bases and J by 6 bases. This CDR3 contains 13 residues. CDR3: CASTQGAPDTQYF. CDR3 coding DNA: TGTGCCAGCACCCAGGGGGCGCCTGATACGCAGTATTTT.